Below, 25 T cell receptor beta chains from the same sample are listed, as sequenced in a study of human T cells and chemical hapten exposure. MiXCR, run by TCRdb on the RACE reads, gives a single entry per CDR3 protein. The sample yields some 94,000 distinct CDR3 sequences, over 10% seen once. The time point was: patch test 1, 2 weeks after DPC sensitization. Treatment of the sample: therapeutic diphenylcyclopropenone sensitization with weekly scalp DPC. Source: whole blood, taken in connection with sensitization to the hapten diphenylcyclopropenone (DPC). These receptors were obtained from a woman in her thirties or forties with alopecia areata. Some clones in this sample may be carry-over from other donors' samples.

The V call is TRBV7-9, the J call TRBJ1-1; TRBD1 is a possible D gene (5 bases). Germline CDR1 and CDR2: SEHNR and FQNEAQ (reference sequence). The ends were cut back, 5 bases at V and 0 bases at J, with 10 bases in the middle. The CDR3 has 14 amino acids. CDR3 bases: TGTGCCAGCAGCCGATCAGGGATGAACACTGAAGCTTTCTTT. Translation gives CASSRSGMNTEAFF.

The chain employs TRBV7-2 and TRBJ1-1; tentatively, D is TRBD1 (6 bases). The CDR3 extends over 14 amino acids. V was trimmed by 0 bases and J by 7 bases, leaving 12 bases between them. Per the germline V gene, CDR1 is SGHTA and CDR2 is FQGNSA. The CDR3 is CASSLAWETGEAFF. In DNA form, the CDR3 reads TGTGCCAGCAGCTTAGCGTGGGAGACAGGTGAAGCTTTCTTT.

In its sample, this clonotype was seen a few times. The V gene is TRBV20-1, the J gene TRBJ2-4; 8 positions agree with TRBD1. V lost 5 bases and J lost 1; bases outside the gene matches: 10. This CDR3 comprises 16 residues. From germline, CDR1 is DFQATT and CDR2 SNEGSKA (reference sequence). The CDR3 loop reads CSAPTGGSMAKNIQYF. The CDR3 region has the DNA TGCAGTGCTCCAACAGGGGGTAGTATGGCCAAAAACATTCAGTACTTC.

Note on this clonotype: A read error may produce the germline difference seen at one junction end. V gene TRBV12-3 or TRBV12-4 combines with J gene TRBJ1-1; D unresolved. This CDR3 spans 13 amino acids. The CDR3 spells CASSLSSVREVIF. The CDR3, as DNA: TGTGCCAGCAGTCTAAGCTCAGTGAGAGAAGTTATTTTT.

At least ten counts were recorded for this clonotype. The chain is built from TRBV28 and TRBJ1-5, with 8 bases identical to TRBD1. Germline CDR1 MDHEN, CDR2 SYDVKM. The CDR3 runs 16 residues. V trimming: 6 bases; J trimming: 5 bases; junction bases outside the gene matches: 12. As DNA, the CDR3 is TGTGCCAGCAGCACCCCTGGACAGGGTCGATATCAGCCCCAGCATTTT. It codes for CASSTPGQGRYQPQHF.

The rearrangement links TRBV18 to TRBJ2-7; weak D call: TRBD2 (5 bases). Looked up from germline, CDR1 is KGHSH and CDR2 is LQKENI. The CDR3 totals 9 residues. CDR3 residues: CAPWEEQYF. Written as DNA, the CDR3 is TGTGCACCCTGGGAGGAGCAGTACTTC.

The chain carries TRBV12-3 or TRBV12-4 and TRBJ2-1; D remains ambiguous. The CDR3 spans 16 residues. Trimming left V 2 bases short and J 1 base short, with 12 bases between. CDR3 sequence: CASSLFNRNSYNEQFF. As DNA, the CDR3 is TGTGCCAGCAGTTTATTTAACAGAAATTCCTACAATGAGCAGTTCTTC.

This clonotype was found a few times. This chain's CDR3 is CASSLSSGLPFYEQYF. CDR3 in DNA: TGCGCCAGCAGCCTATCTAGCGGGCTGCCGTTCTACGAGCAGTACTTC. The chain employs TRBV4-3 and TRBJ2-7, with TRBD2 identical over 8 bases. With 4 bases clipped from V and 3 bases from J, the junction kept 11 bases outside the gene matches. CDR3 length equals 16 residues. Germline V CDR1 and CDR2: LGHNA, YSLEER.

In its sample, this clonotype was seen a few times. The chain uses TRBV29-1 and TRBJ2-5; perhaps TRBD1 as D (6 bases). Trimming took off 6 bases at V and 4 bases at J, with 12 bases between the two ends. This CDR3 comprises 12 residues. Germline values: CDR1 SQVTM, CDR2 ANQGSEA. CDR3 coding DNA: TGCAGCGTCCGCAGGGGCGGAGAGACCCAGTACTTC. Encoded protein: CSVRRGGETQYF. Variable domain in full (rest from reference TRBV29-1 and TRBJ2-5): SAVISQKPSRDICQRGTSLTIQCQVDSQVTMMFWYRQQPGQSLTLIATANQGSEATYESGFVIDKFPISRPNLTFSTLTVSNMSPEDSSIYLCSVRRGGETQYFGPGTRLLVL.

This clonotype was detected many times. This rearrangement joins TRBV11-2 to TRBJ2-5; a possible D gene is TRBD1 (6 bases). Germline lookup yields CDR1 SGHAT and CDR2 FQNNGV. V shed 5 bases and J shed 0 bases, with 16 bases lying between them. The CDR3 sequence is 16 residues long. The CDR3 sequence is CASSPPTGLYQETQYF. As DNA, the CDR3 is TGTGCCAGCAGCCCCCCGACAGGACTGTACCAAGAGACCCAGTACTTC.

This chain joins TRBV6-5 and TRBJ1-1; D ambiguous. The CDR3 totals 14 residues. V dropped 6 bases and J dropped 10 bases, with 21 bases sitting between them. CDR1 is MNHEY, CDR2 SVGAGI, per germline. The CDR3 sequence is CASSSAETGRRAFF. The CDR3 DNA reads TGTGCCAGCAGCTCCGCCGAGACTGGTAGGAGAGCTTTCTTT.

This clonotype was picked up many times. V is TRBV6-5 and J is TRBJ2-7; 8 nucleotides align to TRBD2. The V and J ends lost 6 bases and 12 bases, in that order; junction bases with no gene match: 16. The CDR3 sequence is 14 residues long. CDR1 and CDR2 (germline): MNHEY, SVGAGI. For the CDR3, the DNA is TGTGCCAGCAGCACTAAAATAAGCGGGAGTGGGCTGTACTTC. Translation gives CASSTKISGSGLYF.

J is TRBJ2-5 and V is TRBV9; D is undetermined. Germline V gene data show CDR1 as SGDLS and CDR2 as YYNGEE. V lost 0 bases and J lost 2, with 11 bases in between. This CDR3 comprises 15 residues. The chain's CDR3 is CASSVALASQETQYF. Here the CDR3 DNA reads TGTGCCAGCAGCGTAGCTCTGGCGTCTCAAGAGACCCAGTACTTC. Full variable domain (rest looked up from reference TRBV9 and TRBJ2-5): DSGVTQTPKHLITATGQRVTLRCSPRSGDLSVYWYQQSLDQGLQFLIQYYNGEERAKGNILERFSAQQFPDLHSELNLSSLELGDSALYFCASSVALASQETQYFGPGTRLLVL.

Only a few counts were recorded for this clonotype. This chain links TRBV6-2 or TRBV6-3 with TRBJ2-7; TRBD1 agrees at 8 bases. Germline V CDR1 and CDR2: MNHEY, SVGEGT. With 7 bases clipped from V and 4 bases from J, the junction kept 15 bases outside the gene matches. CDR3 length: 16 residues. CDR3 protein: CASTPLGGRGRYEQYF. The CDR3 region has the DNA TGTGCCAGCACCCCCCTCGGAGGCAGGGGGCGTTACGAGCAGTACTTC.

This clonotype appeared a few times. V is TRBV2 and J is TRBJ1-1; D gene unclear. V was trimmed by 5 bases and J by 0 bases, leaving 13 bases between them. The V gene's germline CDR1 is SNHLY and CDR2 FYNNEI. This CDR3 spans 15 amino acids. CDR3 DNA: TGTGCCAGCAGTCGTTTTGGGCTAATGAACACTGAAGCTTTCTTT. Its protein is CASSRFGLMNTEAFF.

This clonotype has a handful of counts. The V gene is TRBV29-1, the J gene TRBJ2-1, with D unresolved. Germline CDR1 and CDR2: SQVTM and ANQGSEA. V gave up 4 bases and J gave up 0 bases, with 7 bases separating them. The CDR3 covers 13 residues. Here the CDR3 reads CSVVQVSYNEQFF. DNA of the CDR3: TGCAGCGTTGTGCAGGTCTCCTACAATGAGCAGTTCTTC.

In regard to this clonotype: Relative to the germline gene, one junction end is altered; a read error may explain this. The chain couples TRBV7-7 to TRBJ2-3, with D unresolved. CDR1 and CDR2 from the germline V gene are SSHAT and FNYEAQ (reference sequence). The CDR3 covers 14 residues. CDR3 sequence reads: CASSDRPFADTQYF. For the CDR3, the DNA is TGTGCTAGCAGCGATCGACCGTTCGCAGATACGCAGTATTTT.

The CDR3 DNA reads as TGTGCCAGCAGCGGCTGGACTAGCGGGAGTGGTCAGAATGAGCAGTTCTTC. Protein product: CASSGWTSGSGQNEQFF. V is TRBV9 and J is TRBJ2-1, with 13 bases matching TRBD2. V lost 3 bases, J lost 7 bases, and 10 bases stayed unmatched. This CDR3 comprises 17 residues. Germline V gene data show CDR1 as SGDLS and CDR2 as YYNGEE.

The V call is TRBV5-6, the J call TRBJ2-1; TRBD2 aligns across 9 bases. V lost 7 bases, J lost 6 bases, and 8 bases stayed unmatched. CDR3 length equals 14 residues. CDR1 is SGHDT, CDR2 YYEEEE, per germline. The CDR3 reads CASEGPSGVNEQFF. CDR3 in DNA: TGTGCCAGCGAGGGTCCTAGCGGGGTCAATGAGCAGTTCTTC. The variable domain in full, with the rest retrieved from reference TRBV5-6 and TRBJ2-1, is DAGVTQSPTHLIKTRGQQVTLRCSPKSGHDTVSWYQQALGQGPQFIFQYYEEEERQRGNFPDRFSGHQFPNYSSELNVNALLLGDSALYLCASEGPSGVNEQFFGPGTRLTVL.

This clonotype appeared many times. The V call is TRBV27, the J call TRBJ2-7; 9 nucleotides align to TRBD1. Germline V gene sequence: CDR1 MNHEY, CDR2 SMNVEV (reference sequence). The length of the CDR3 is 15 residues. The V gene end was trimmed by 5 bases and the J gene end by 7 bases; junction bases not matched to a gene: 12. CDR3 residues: CASSAPGTGQREQYF. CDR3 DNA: TGTGCCAGCAGTGCCCCCGGGACAGGGCAGAGAGAGCAGTACTTC.

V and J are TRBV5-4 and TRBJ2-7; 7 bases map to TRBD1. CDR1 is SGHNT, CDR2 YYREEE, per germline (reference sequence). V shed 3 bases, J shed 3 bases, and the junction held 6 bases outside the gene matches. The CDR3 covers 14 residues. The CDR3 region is CASSSQGEGYEQYF. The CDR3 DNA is TGTGCCAGCAGCTCCCAGGGGGAAGGCTACGAGCAGTACTTC.

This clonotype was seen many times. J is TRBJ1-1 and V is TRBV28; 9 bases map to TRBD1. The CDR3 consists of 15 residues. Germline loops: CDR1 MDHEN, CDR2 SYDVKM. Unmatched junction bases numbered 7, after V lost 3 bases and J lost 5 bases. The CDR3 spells CASSLATGGWTEAFF. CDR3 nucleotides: TGTGCCAGCAGTTTGGCCACAGGGGGCTGGACTGAAGCTTTCTTT.

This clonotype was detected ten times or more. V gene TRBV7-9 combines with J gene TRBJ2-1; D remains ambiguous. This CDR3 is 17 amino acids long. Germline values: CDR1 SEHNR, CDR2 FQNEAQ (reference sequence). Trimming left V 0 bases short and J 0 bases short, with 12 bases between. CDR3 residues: CASSLARIESSYNEQFF. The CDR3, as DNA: TGTGCCAGCAGCTTAGCCCGCATCGAAAGCTCCTACAATGAGCAGTTCTTC. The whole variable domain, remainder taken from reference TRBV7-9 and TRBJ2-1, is DTGVSQNPRHKITKRGQNVTFRCDPISEHNRLYWYRQTLGQGPEFLTYFQNEAQLEKSRLLSDRFSAERPKGSFSTLEIQRTEQGDSAMYLCASSLARIESSYNEQFFGPGTRLTVL.

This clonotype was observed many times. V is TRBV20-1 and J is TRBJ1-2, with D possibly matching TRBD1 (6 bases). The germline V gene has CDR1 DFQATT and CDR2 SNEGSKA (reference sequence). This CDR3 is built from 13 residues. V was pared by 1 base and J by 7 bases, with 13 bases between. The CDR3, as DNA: TGCAGTGCTAGAGTCCCAGGGGATTTTGGCTACACCTTC. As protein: CSARVPGDFGYTF.

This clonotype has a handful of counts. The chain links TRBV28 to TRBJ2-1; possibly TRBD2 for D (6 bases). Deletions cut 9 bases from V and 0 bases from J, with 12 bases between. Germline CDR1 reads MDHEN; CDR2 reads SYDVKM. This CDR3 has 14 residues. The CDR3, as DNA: TGTGCCAGTGGTCGCGGGGTCTCCTACAATGAGCAGTTCTTC. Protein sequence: CASGRGVSYNEQFF.